The T cell receptor (beta chain) under discussion was sequenced for a study of cytomegalovirus exposure and HLA in healthy donors. The PCR made use of 60 Vbeta and 13 Jbeta primers. Libraries were prepared by immunoSEQ multiplex PCR; TCRdb keeps only in-frame clonotypes and omits some of them. The sample shows around 240,000 clones, over 80% of them seen only once. The study, taken as a whole, reports: It was assumed in the presence/absence analyses that sequencing depth was roughly uniform across donors. With further analysis later on, most CMV-associated TCR beta chains appeared HLA-restricted. A later analysis linked a missense DCLRE1C variant to TCR beta V- and J-gene trimming. In a later analysis, compared with equally common non-associated chains, HLA-associated beta chains were more expanded.

The CDR3 spans 16 residues. Germline lookup yields CDR1 KGHSH and CDR2 LQKENI. V lost 9 bases to trimming and J lost 0 bases, with 19 bases between them. On this clone itself: Its antigen is as yet unknown.

This TCR was sampled from a woman aged 40 to 55 in good health and CMV-seropositive. Sequencing was performed on PBMCs. The V and J genes are TRBV18 and TRBJ2-3; maybe TRBD1 (5 bases). The CDR3 coding sequence is TGTGCCAGTTCCGCCGGACAACTATTAAGCACAGATACGCAGTATTTT. Protein: CASSAGQLLSTDTQYF.